This TCR beta chain appears in the sequencing data of a study of blood T cell repertoires in COVID-19. Study as a whole: Whether acute or convalescent, the COVID-19 samples came from the United States, Italy and Spain. PBMCs, B-cell-depleted T cells, or T cells were the source of the cDNA or gDNA that made up the material.

Germline lookup yields CDR1 SGHTA and CDR2 FQGNSA. J lost 0 bases, V lost 2 bases, and 3 bases had no gene match. This CDR3 comprises 15 residues. This table comes from immunoSEQ multiplex PCR, and its TCRdb copy is limited to in-frame clones, with some not included. The sample has roughly 190,000 clones, about 87% seen once. The rearrangement links TRBV7-2 to TRBJ2-7; 8 nucleotides match TRBD1. Input material: peripheral blood. This clonotype originated in a man younger than 30 with active or convalescent COVID-19. CDR3 in amino acids: CASSLTDRGSYEQYF. DNA for the CDR3: TGTGCCAGCAGCTTAACAGACAGGGGCTCCTACGAGCAGTACTTC.